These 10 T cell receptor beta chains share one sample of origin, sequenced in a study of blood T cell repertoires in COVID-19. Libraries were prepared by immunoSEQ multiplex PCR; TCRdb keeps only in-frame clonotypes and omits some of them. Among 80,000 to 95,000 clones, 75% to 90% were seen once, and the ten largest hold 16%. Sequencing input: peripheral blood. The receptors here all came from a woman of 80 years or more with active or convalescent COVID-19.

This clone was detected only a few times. This CDR3 is CASSLWGELVYEQYF. The CDR3 DNA reads as TGTGCCAGCAGCTTATGGGGGGAATTAGTCTACGAGCAGTACTTC. The chain joins TRBV5-6 to TRBJ2-7; maybe TRBD2 (6 bases). The CDR3 contains 15 residues. CDR1 and CDR2 (germline): SGHDT, YYEEEE. V shed 2 bases and J shed 3 bases, with 15 bases lying between them.

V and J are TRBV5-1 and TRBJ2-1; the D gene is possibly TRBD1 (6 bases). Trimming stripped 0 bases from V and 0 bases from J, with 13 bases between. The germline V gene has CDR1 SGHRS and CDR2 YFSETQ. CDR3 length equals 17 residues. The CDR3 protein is CASSLDYRDSSYNEQFF. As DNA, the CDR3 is TGCGCCAGCAGCTTGGATTACAGGGATAGCTCCTACAATGAGCAGTTCTTC.

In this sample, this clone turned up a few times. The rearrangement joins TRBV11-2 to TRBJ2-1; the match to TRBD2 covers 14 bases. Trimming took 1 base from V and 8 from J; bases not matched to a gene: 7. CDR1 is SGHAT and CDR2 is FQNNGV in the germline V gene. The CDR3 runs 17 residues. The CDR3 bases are TGTGCCAGCAGCTTAGGAAGACTAGCGGGAGGGCCCTATGAGCAGTTCTTC. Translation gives CASSLGRLAGGPYEQFF.

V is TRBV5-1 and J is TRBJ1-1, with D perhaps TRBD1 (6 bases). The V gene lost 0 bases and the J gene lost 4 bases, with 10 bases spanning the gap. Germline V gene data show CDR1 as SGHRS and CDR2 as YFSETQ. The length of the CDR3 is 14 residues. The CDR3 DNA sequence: TGCGCCAGCAGCTTGGATAGGGGGGGCACTGAAGCTTTCTTT. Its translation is CASSLDRGGTEAFF.

The CDR3 loop is CASSPSGLRGIYEQYF. For the CDR3, the DNA is TGTGCCAGTAGTCCCTCCGGGCTGAGGGGGATCTACGAGCAGTACTTC. The chain has TRBV19 and TRBJ2-7; TRBD1 might be the D (6 bases). The length of the CDR3 is 16 residues. Deletions cut 5 bases from V and 3 bases from J, with 20 bases between. Germline V gene lookup returns CDR1 LNHDA and CDR2 SQIVND (reference sequence).

The CDR3: CASSTGGITEAFF. CDR3 DNA: TGTGCCAGCTCCACGGGGGGGATCACTGAAGCTTTCTTT. The chain employs TRBV6-5 and TRBJ1-1, with a tentative D call TRBD1 (5 bases). The CDR3 runs 13 residues. Trimming shortened V by 8 bases and J by 4 bases, and 14 bases separated the two germline ends. Germline-derived CDR1 and CDR2 are MNHEY and SVGAGI.

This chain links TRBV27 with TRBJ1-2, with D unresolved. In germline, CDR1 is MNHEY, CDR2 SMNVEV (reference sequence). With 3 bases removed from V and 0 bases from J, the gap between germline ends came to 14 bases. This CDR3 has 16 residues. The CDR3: CASSFREQSTNYGYTF. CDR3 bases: TGTGCCAGCAGTTTTCGGGAACAGTCTACTAACTATGGCTACACCTTC.

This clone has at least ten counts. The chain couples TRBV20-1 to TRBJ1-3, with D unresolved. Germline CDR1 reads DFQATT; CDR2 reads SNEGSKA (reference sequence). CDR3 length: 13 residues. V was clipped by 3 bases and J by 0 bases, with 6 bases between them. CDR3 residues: CSASEASGNTIYF. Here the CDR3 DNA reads TGCAGTGCTAGTGAGGCCTCTGGAAACACCATATATTTT.

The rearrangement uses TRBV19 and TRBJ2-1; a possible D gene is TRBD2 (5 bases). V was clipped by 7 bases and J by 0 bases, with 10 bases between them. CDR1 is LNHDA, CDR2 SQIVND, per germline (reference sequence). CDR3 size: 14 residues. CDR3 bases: TGTGCCAGTAACCGTGGGAGCTCCTACAATGAGCAGTTCTTC. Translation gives CASNRGSSYNEQFF.

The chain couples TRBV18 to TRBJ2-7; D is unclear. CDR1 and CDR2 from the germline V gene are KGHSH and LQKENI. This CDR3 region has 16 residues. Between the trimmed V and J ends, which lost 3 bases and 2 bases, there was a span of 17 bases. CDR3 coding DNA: TGTGCCAGCTCACCCAACAGCCCCCGAGACCCCTACGAGCAGTACTTC. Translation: CASSPNSPRDPYEQYF. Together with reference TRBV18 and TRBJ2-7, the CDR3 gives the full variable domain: NAGVMQNPRHLVRRRGQEARLRCSPMKGHSHVYWYRQLPEEGLKFMVYLQKENIIDESGMPKERFSAEFPKEGPSILRIQQVVRGDSAAYFCASSPNSPRDPYEQYFGPGTRLTVT.